The text below deals with one T cell receptor (beta chain). Original processing notes: Counts of nucleated cells, estimated from reference gene primer amplification, were obtained. TCRdb keeps only in-frame clones here, not all; method: immunoSEQ multiplex PCR. The DNA was the basis for D and trimming; V, J and clone size are from that table. The sample includes about 160,000 clones, roughly 71% of them seen just once. This entry is derived from a study of blood T cell repertoires in COVID-19. Germline V gives CDR1 SEHNR, CDR2 FQNEAQ (reference sequence). V gave up 1 base and J gave up 8 bases, with 11 bases separating them. There are 13 residues in the CDR3.

J is TRBJ1-1 and V is TRBV7-9, with a possible D match to TRBD1 (6 bases). This TCR derives from a woman of 80 years or more with acute or convalescent COVID-19. Sequenced: peripheral blood. The chain's CDR3 is CASSLEKTGEAFF. The CDR3 nucleotides read TGTGCCAGCAGCTTAGAGAAAACAGGGGAAGCTTTCTTT.